This T cell receptor beta chain originates from a study of blood T cell repertoires in COVID-19. Using immunoSEQ multiplex PCR, the repertoire was profiled, and TCRdb retains in-frame clones only, with some absent. The sample records about 140,000 clones, about 88% being singletons. V was pared by 3 bases and J by 5 bases, with 6 bases of the junction left unmatched. CDR1 and CDR2 from the germline V gene are SGHRS and YFSETQ. The CDR3 consists of 15 residues. The sample was peripheral blood. The receptor's source is a human donor with COVID-19, enrolled during active disease. The donor label of this sample is uncertain. V is TRBV5-1 and J is TRBJ2-1, with TRBD2 identical over 9 bases. In DNA form, the CDR3 reads TGCGCCAGCAGCTCTAGCGGGGTCACCCACAATGAGCAGTTCTTC. This sequence encodes CASSSSGVTHNEQFF. The full variable domain, completed using reference TRBV5-1 and TRBJ2-1, is KAGVTQTPRYLIKTRGQQVTLSCSPISGHRSVSWYQQTPGQGLQFLFEYFSETQRNKGNFPGRFSGRQFSNSRSEMNVSTLELGDSALYLCASSSSGVTHNEQFFGPGTRLTVL.